The next 12 T cell receptor beta chains were all read from a single sample in a study of blood T cell repertoires in COVID-19. Repertoires were generated with immunoSEQ multiplex PCR, while TCRdb's copy carries only in-frame clones and drops some. The table has about 250,000 clones, 85% seen once. The sample was PBMCs or T cells enriched from blood (not recorded which). Source of these receptors: a woman aged 50 to 60 with acute COVID-19.

The chain has TRBV25-1 and TRBJ1-5, with D maybe TRBD1 (6 bases). The length of the CDR3 is 14 residues. Germline V CDR1 and CDR2: MGHDK, SYGVNS. The V gene lost 6 bases and the J gene lost 2 bases, with 11 bases spanning the gap. The CDR3: CASRGGGGNQPQHF. CDR3 sequence (DNA): TGTGCCAGCAGGGGAGGGGGAGGCAATCAGCCCCAGCATTTT.

This clone was counted once. The chain has TRBV4-1 and TRBJ1-2; possibly TRBD1 for D (5 bases). Germline CDR1 MGHRA, CDR2 YSYEKL. There are 16 residues in the CDR3. V lost 0 bases and J 2 bases, leaving 13 bases between the germline ends. As DNA, the CDR3 is TGCGCCAGCAGCCAAGAAGTTTCGACAGTGAACTATGGCTACACCTTC. This translates into CASSQEVSTVNYGYTF.

The chain uses TRBV28 and TRBJ1-5; the D gene is possibly TRBD1 (6 bases). Germline CDR1 is MDHEN and CDR2 is SYDVKM. The germline V and J ends were trimmed by 6 bases and 2 bases, with 11 bases remaining between them. The CDR3 runs 14 residues. The CDR3 region has the DNA TGTGCCAGCAGGGGACACCAAGGCAATCAGCCCCAGCATTTT. Translating it yields CASRGHQGNQPQHF.

The chain has TRBV7-8 and TRBJ1-1, with 8 bases lining up with TRBD1. Germline lookup yields CDR1 SGHVS and CDR2 FQNEAQ. The CDR3 spans 16 residues. V trimming: 4 bases; J trimming: 3 bases; junction bases outside the gene matches: 10. The CDR3 bases are TGTGCCAGCAGCTCGACGAACCAGGGGGCGGACACTGAAGCTTTCTTT. It specifies CASSSTNQGADTEAFF.

This chain links TRBV4-3 with TRBJ2-7, with D tentatively TRBD2 (5 bases). CDR3 length: 14 amino acids. The germline CDR1 and CDR2 sequences are LGHNA and YSLEER. Trimming stripped 1 base from V and 2 bases from J, with 9 bases between. CDR3 amino acids: CASSQVPGTYEQYF. The CDR3 DNA is TGCGCCAGCAGCCAAGTGCCGGGAACCTACGAGCAGTACTTC.

The chain has TRBV2 and TRBJ1-5; unclear D gene. The V gene's germline CDR1 is SNHLY and CDR2 FYNNEI. The CDR3 totals 15 residues. Trimming cost V 2 bases and J 3 bases, with 11 bases left between them. DNA for the CDR3: TGTGCCAGCAGTGAATTGAGGCAGTACAATCAGCCCCAGCATTTT. Its translation is CASSELRQYNQPQHF. Variable domain in full (rest from reference TRBV2 and TRBJ1-5): EPEVTQTPSHQVTQMGQEVILRCVPISNHLYFYWYRQILGQKVEFLVSFYNNEISEKSEIFDDQFSVERPDGSNFTLKIRSTKLEDSAMYFCASSELRQYNQPQHFGDGTRLSIL.

The chain combines TRBV6-1 with TRBJ2-7, with 8 bases fitting TRBD1. Germline loops: CDR1 MNHNS, CDR2 SASEGT. CDR3 length: 15 residues. The V and J ends lost 1 base and 1 base, in that order; junction bases with no gene match: 3. CDR3 sequence: CASSEGQGFSYEQYF. For the CDR3, the DNA is TGTGCCAGCAGTGAAGGACAGGGGTTTTCCTACGAGCAGTACTTC.

The chain employs TRBV25-1 and TRBJ1-5; 7 nucleotides line up with TRBD1. Germline-derived CDR1 and CDR2 are MGHDK and SYGVNS. V lost 4 bases to trimming and J lost 6 bases; unmatched junction nucleotides: 9. This CDR3 has 15 amino acids. CDR3 bases: TGTGCCAGCAGTGCGACAGGGTCCTCTAGTCAGCCCCAGCATTTT. Amino acids: CASSATGSSSQPQHF. Full variable domain (rest looked up from reference TRBV25-1 and TRBJ1-5): EADIYQTPRYLVIGTGKKITLECSQTMGHDKMYWYQQDPGMELHLIHYSYGVNSTEKGDLSSESTVSRIRTEHFPLTLESARPSHTSQYLCASSATGSSSQPQHFGDGTRLSIL.

The CDR3 reads CASSQKGAGLALSYEQYF. The CDR3 nucleotides read TGCGCCAGCAGCCAAAAAGGAGCGGGACTAGCGCTATCCTACGAGCAGTACTTC. The chain uses TRBV4-3 and TRBJ2-7; 10 nucleotides align to TRBD2. V shed 2 bases, J shed 1 base, and the junction held 11 bases outside the gene matches. The germline gives CDR1 LGHNA, CDR2 YSLEER. This CDR3 has 18 amino acids.

The chain links TRBV7-2 to TRBJ2-6; D perhaps matches TRBD1 (5 bases). CDR3 size: 15 residues. V shed 1 base and J shed 4 bases, with 8 bases lying between them. CDR1 SGHTA and CDR2 FQGNSA come from the germline V gene. This chain's CDR3 is CASSLEGAGANVLTF. CDR3 DNA: TGTGCCAGCAGCTTAGAAGGGGCAGGGGCCAACGTCCTGACTTTC.

This clone turned up a few times. This sample also contains other DNA sequences that code for the same CDR3. The chain recombines TRBV4-3 with TRBJ1-2; 8 bases align to TRBD1. The CDR3 spans 16 residues. The J segment lost 4 bases and the V segment lost 1 base, leaving 8 bases of the junction unmatched. Germline values: CDR1 LGHNA, CDR2 YSLEER. CDR3 sequence: CASSQGGQGDTYGYTF. DNA of the CDR3: TGCGCCAGCAGCCAAGGAGGACAGGGTGACACCTATGGCTACACCTTC.

The rearrangement joins TRBV19 to TRBJ2-3, with TRBD2 matching 7 bases. This CDR3 comprises 13 residues. Germline CDR1 is LNHDA and CDR2 is SQIVND (reference sequence). Losses at the gene ends were 5 bases for V and 4 bases for J; bases not matched to a gene: 3. The CDR3 bases are TGTGCCAGTAGTCGGGGACTACCAGATACGCAGTATTTT. The encoded protein is CASSRGLPDTQYF.